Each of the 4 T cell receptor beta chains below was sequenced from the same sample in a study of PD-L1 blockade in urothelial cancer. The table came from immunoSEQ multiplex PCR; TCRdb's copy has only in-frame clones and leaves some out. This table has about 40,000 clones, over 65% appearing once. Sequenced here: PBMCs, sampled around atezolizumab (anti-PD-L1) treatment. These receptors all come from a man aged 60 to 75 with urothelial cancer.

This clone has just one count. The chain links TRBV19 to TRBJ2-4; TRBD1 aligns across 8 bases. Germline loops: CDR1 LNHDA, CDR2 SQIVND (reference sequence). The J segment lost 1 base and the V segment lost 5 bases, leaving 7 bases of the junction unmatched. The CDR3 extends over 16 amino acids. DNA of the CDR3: TGTGCCAGTAGTGAACAGGGGGTCACGGCCAAAAACATTCAGTACTTC. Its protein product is CASSEQGVTAKNIQYF.

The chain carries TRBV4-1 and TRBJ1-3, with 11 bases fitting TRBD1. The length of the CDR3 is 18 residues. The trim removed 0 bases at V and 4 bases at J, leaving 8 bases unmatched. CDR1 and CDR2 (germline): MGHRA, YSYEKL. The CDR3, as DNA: TGCGCCAGCAGCCAAGATCGCGGGACAGGGGGGTTAGGAAACACCATATATTTT. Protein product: CASSQDRGTGGLGNTIYF.

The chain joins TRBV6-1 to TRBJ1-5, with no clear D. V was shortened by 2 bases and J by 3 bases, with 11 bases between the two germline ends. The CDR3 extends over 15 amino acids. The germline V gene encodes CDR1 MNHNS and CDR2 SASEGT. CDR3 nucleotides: TGTGCCAGCAGTGAAACTTATGGGCTCAATCAGCCCCAGCATTTT. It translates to CASSETYGLNQPQHF.

For the CDR3, the DNA is TGCGCCAGCAGCACCGGACAGGTCGACAGCACAGATACGCAGTATTTT. The encoded protein is CASSTGQVDSTDTQYF. This chain uses TRBV5-1 with TRBJ2-3; 7 nucleotides match TRBD1. Germline V gives CDR1 SGHRS, CDR2 YFSETQ. CDR3 size: 16 residues. V trimming: 4 bases; J trimming: 0 bases; junction bases outside the gene matches: 8.